This T cell receptor (beta chain) was sequenced during a study of cytomegalovirus exposure and HLA in healthy donors. The CDR3 runs 14 residues. Trimming cost V 8 bases and J 10 bases; bases outside gene matches: 13. Germline V lookup: CDR1 ENHRY, CDR2 SYGVKD. Study-wide findings and caveats: The authors confirmed in vitro that three CMV-associated chains were specific for CMV antigens. Later genetic work tied a missense DCLRE1C variant to beta-chain V and J trimming.

The PCR ran on 60 Vbeta and 13 Jbeta primers. The data were produced by immunoSEQ multiplex PCR, yet TCRdb's version contains in-frame clones alone and is incomplete. The sample lists fewer than 200,000 clones, around 84% occurring once. About this clone: Its antigen is unknown.

The receptor comes from a girl aged 2 to 10 in good health and CMV-seropositive. The sequencing sample was made of PBMCs. This rearrangement joins TRBV10-3 to TRBJ1-4; TRBD1 aligns across 7 bases. The CDR3 region has the DNA TGTGCCATCGGGCAAACAGGGGTTGGGGGAAAACTGTTTTTT. Protein product: CAIGQTGVGGKLFF.